The 28 T cell receptor beta chains in this list originate from one sample, sequenced in a study of blood T cells in healthy people across ages. The use of a sample-barcoded 5' primer and a J-beta primer mix characterized a second PCR of roughly 7 to 12 cycles. One entry per CDR3 protein results from TCRdb running MiXCR on the 5' RACE reads. The table includes about 670,000 distinct CDR3 sequences, around 50% detected once. Sequences were obtained from blood. These receptors were taken from a woman over 75 in good health.

Remarks on this clonotype: A read error may explain this, as a much larger clone is one base away. V gene TRBV9 combines with J gene TRBJ2-3, with D perhaps TRBD2 (5 bases). The CDR3 is made up of 13 amino acids. Germline V gene data show CDR1 as SGDLS and CDR2 as YYNGEE. The chain's CDR3 is CTSSALAPDTQYF. The CDR3, as DNA: TGTACCAGCAGCGCGCTAGCCCCAGATACGCAGTATTTT.

V usage is TRBV27 and J usage is TRBJ2-2; D not certain. This CDR3 comprises 14 residues. Germline V gene lookup returns CDR1 MNHEY and CDR2 SMNVEV (reference sequence). V was clipped by 7 bases and J by 4 bases, with 13 bases between them. CDR3: CASIPAGFTGELFF. The DNA of the CDR3 is TGTGCCAGCATACCGGCAGGTTTCACCGGGGAGCTGTTTTTT.

The V and J genes are TRBV7-9 and TRBJ2-2, with no clear D. V was shortened by 5 bases and J by 0 bases, with 7 bases between the two germline ends. The germline V gene encodes CDR1 SEHNR and CDR2 FQNEAQ (reference sequence). The CDR3 is made up of 14 amino acids. The CDR3 bases are TGTGCCAGCAGCGAGCGACCGAACACCGGGGAGCTGTTTTTT. Residues: CASSERPNTGELFF.

This clonotype was recorded many times. J is TRBJ2-7 and V is TRBV7-2; D is perhaps TRBD2 (5 bases). Per the germline V gene, CDR1 is SGHTA and CDR2 is FQGNSA. This CDR3 is 13 amino acids long. Trimming cost V 5 bases and J 3 bases, with 11 bases left between them. CDR3 protein: CASSIDGNYEQYF. As DNA, the CDR3 is TGTGCCAGCAGCATTGACGGGAACTACGAGCAGTACTTC.

This clonotype was found a few times. A read error is possible here, since a much larger clone lies one base away. The chain employs TRBV29-1 and TRBJ2-1; 8 nucleotides match TRBD1. The end of the DNA is better explained by TRBJ2-7, so the J call may be wrong. Germline V gene data show CDR1 as SQVTM and CDR2 as ANQGSEA. This CDR3 comprises 14 residues. CDR3 coding DNA: TGCAGCGTTGCTGGGACAGGAGTACACAATGAGCAGTACTTC. This gives the protein CSVAGTGVHNEQYF.

This clonotype has a count of ten or more. This chain links TRBV7-9 with TRBJ2-1, with D possibly being TRBD2 (5 bases). Germline loops: CDR1 SEHNR, CDR2 FQNEAQ (reference sequence). The CDR3 extends over 16 amino acids. V was trimmed by 0 bases and J by 2 bases, leaving 11 bases between them. This chain's CDR3 is CASSLASSGAYNEQFF. The CDR3 region has the DNA TGTGCCAGCAGCTTAGCTTCCAGCGGAGCCTACAATGAGCAGTTCTTC.

In the case of this clonotype: A much larger clone sits a single nucleotide away, making a read error possible. The chain recombines TRBV20-1 with TRBJ1-2; D perhaps matches TRBD1 (5 bases). This CDR3 is 14 amino acids long. CDR1 is DFQATT and CDR2 is SNEGSKA in the germline V gene (reference sequence). CDR3 DNA sequence: TGCAGTACTAGAGTCCGGGACCTATATGATGGCTACACCTTC. Encoded protein: CSTRVRDLYDGYTF.

This clonotype has ten or more counts. This rearrangement joins TRBV18 to TRBJ2-7; TRBD2 aligns across 8 bases. Unmatched junction bases numbered 10, after V lost 3 bases and J lost 3 bases. The CDR3 loop spans 16 amino acids. Germline V gives CDR1 KGHSH, CDR2 LQKENI. CDR3 nucleotide sequence: TGTGCCAGCTCACCGCTTAGCGGGACCCTGGTCTACGAGCAGTACTTC. Translating gives CASSPLSGTLVYEQYF.

The sample holds a few counts of this clonotype. This may be a read error: a much more frequent sequence differs by one nucleotide. V and J are TRBV5-1 and TRBJ2-7; TRBD2 matches 12 bases. The germline V gene encodes CDR1 SGHRS and CDR2 YFSETQ. V shed 8 bases and J 7 bases; nucleotides not matched to a gene: 13. The CDR3 has 15 residues. The CDR3 protein is CARPGLAGCYNEQYF. Written as DNA, the CDR3 is TGCGCCAGACCGGGACTAGCGGGTTGCTACAATGAGCAGTACTTC.

V gene TRBV6-5 combines with J gene TRBJ1-3; D might be TRBD1 (6 bases). Germline V gene data show CDR1 as MNHEY and CDR2 as SVGAGI. V dropped 1 base and J dropped 3 bases, with 13 bases sitting between them. The CDR3 runs 16 residues. CDR3 bases: TGTGCCAGCAGTTACTTGCGGCAGGGGTTTGGAAACACCATATATTTT. Protein: CASSYLRQGFGNTIYF.

This clonotype was seen at least ten times. V gene TRBV12-3 or TRBV12-4 combines with J gene TRBJ1-5, with 9 bases that match TRBD1. J lost 6 bases, V lost 4 bases, and 4 bases had no gene match. The length of the CDR3 is 14 residues. The CDR3 sequence: CASSYDRGGQPQHF. The CDR3 nucleotides are TGTGCCAGCAGTTACGACAGGGGGGGTCAGCCCCAGCATTTT.

The genes are TRBV2 and TRBJ2-7; the D gene could be TRBD1 or TRBD2 (5 bases each). Germline V lookup: CDR1 SNHLY, CDR2 FYNNEI. There are 15 residues in the CDR3. V was shortened by 7 bases and J by 0 bases, with 16 bases between the two germline ends. CDR3 protein: CASKEERGASYEQYF. As DNA, the CDR3 is TGTGCCAGCAAGGAGGAGAGAGGGGCCTCCTACGAGCAGTACTTC.

Ten or more counts support this clonotype. J is TRBJ2-2 and V is TRBV5-1, with 7 bases aligning to TRBD2. V was pared by 6 bases and J by 7 bases, with 12 bases of the junction left unmatched. The CDR3 contains 15 residues. The germline V gene encodes CDR1 SGHRS and CDR2 YFSETQ. CDR3 coding DNA: TGCGCCAGCAACCTACTGGCGGGAGCCAACGGGGAGCTGTTTTTT. It encodes CASNLLAGANGELFF. The full variable domain, with the rest looked up from reference TRBV5-1 and TRBJ2-2, is KAGVTQTPRYLIKTRGQQVTLSCSPISGHRSVSWYQQTPGQGLQFLFEYFSETQRNKGNFPGRFSGRQFSNSRSEMNVSTLELGDSALYLCASNLLAGANGELFFGEGSRLTVL.

This clonotype occurred a few times. The chain carries TRBV9 and TRBJ2-5; no firm D call. The CDR3 runs 13 residues. Looked up from germline, CDR1 is SGDLS and CDR2 is YYNGEE. V lost 3 bases and J lost 4, with 10 bases in between. The CDR3: CASSGSTGETQYF. CDR3 bases: TGTGCCAGCAGCGGCAGTACGGGAGAGACCCAGTACTTC. Filled out from reference TRBV9 and TRBJ2-5, the complete variable domain reads DSGVTQTPKHLITATGQRVTLRCSPRSGDLSVYWYQQSLDQGLQFLIQYYNGEERAKGNILERFSAQQFPDLHSELNLSSLELGDSALYFCASSGSTGETQYFGPGTRLLVL.

As to this clonotype: This sequence may be a read error, since a much larger clone differs from it by one base. This chain joins TRBV29-1 and TRBJ2-1; D remains ambiguous. The CDR3 has 15 amino acids. With 4 bases removed from V and 5 bases from J, the gap between germline ends came to 18 bases. The germline CDR1 and CDR2 sequences are SQVTM and ANQGSEA. In DNA form, the CDR3 reads TGCAGCGTTGGACGTGCAATTCCTGGGGACAATGAGCAGTTCTTC. Its protein product is CSVGRAIPGDNEQFF.

This rearrangement joins TRBV2 to TRBJ2-1, with TRBD1 matching over 10 bases. The CDR3 is made up of 15 amino acids. With 7 bases clipped from V and 8 bases from J, the junction kept 11 bases outside the gene matches. CDR1 and CDR2 from the germline V gene are SNHLY and FYNNEI. CDR3 loop: CASKPGQGRSDEQFF. In DNA, the CDR3 is TGTGCCAGCAAACCGGGACAGGGGAGATCAGATGAGCAGTTCTTC.

This clonotype was seen a handful of times. The chain is built from TRBV7-9 and TRBJ2-2; tentatively, D is TRBD2 (5 bases). CDR3 length: 17 amino acids. Germline assignment: CDR1 SEHNR and CDR2 FQNEAQ (reference sequence). The ends were cut back, 1 base at V and 7 bases at J, with 19 bases in the middle. CDR3 in amino acids: CASSLGQRAALSGELFF. The CDR3 DNA follows: TGTGCCAGCAGCTTAGGGCAACGAGCGGCGCTTAGCGGGGAGCTGTTTTTT.

This clonotype occurred a few times. The chain uses TRBV19 and TRBJ1-6; no clear D. Trimming took 4 bases from V and 0 from J, leaving 19 bases between them. The CDR3 totals 19 residues. Per the germline V gene, CDR1 is LNHDA and CDR2 is SQIVND (reference sequence). The CDR3: CASSTHHRQTSSYNSPLHF. The CDR3 DNA is TGTGCCAGTAGTACCCACCATCGGCAGACGAGCTCCTATAATTCACCCCTCCACTTT. Full variable domain (remainder filled in from reference TRBV19 and TRBJ1-6): DGGITQSPKYLFRKEGQNVTLSCEQNLNHDAMYWYRQDPGQGLRLIYYSQIVNDFQKGDIAEGYSVSREKKESFPLTVTSAQKNPTAFYLCASSTHHRQTSSYNSPLHFGNGTRLTVT.

V is TRBV4-1 and J is TRBJ2-5; D perhaps matches TRBD2 (6 bases). The CDR3 contains 14 residues. Trimming took 2 bases from V and 5 from J, leaving 12 bases between them. Germline V gene lookup returns CDR1 MGHRA and CDR2 YSYEKL. For the CDR3, the DNA is TGCGCCAGCAGCCAAAGACTAGGATGGGAGACCCAGTACTTC. This sequence encodes CASSQRLGWETQYF.

This clonotype has a count of ten or more. This chain uses TRBV12-3 or TRBV12-4 with TRBJ2-5; possible D gene TRBD2, 5 bases. This CDR3 spans 15 amino acids. Trimming stripped 5 bases from V and 6 bases from J, with 19 bases between. CDR3 bases: TGTGCCAGCAGTCCCTCTCGAGGGTCGGGTAAGACCCAGTACTTC. It translates to CASSPSRGSGKTQYF.

V is TRBV14 and J is TRBJ2-5; D remains unclear. V was pared by 3 bases and J by 2 bases, with 7 bases between. CDR3 length: 13 residues. CDR1 and CDR2 (germline): SGHDN, FVKESK. CDR3 sequence (DNA): TGTGCCAGCAGCCATTTTTTACAAGAGACCCAGTACTTC. Translated: CASSHFLQETQYF.

Details on this clonotype: At one boundary the junction diverges from the germline segment, which might be a read error. The CDR3 is CASSSTLTYEQNF. The CDR3 DNA follows: TGTGCCAGCAGCTCCACCCTCACCTACGAGCAGAACTTC. This rearrangement joins TRBV7-9 to TRBJ2-5; no reliable D call. The CDR3 runs 13 residues. Germline V lookup: CDR1 SEHNR, CDR2 FQNEAQ (reference sequence). Based on the CDR3 plus reference TRBV7-9 and TRBJ2-5, the full variable domain is DTGVSQNPRHKITKRGQNVTFRCDPISEHNRLYWYRQTLGQGPEFLTYFQNEAQLEKSRLLSDRFSAERPKGSFSTLEIQRTEQGDSAMYLCASSSTLTYEQNFGPGTRLLVL.

The J gene is TRBJ2-1, the V gene TRBV7-3; no clear D gene. There are 14 residues in the CDR3. V shed 0 bases and J shed 2 bases, with 5 bases lying between them. Germline V lookup: CDR1 SGHTA, CDR2 FQGTGA. CDR3 sequence (DNA): TGTGCCAGCAGCTTAACTGCCGCCTACAATGAGCAGTTCTTC. Amino acid sequence: CASSLTAAYNEQFF. The whole variable domain, filled in from reference TRBV7-3 and TRBJ2-1, reads GAGVSQTPSNKVTEKGKYVELRCDPISGHTALYWYRQSLGQGPEFLIYFQGTGAADDSGLPNDRFFAVRPEGSVSTLKIQRTERGDSAVYLCASSLTAAYNEQFFGPGTRLTVL.

This clonotype was counted at least ten times. The chain carries TRBV12-3 or TRBV12-4 and TRBJ2-7; D call uncertain. This CDR3 has 12 residues. V gave up 6 bases and J gave up 6 bases, with 12 bases separating them. The CDR3 bases are TGTGCCAGCAGCTGGATCATATCCGAGCAGTACTTC. Amino acid sequence: CASSWIISEQYF.

The V call is TRBV2, the J call TRBJ2-5; D gene ambiguous. With 2 bases removed from V and 0 bases from J, the gap between germline ends came to 4 bases. The CDR3 consists of 13 residues. Germline assignment: CDR1 SNHLY and CDR2 FYNNEI. CDR3 bases: TGTGCCAGCAGTGAAACGAACCAAGAGACCCAGTACTTC. This translates into CASSETNQETQYF.

Details on this clonotype: A much larger clone differs from this one at a single base, so this may be a read error. The gene calls are TRBV7-9 and TRBJ2-1; TRBD2 matches at 8 bases. CDR1 and CDR2 (germline): SEHNR, FQNEAQ (reference sequence). The trim removed 6 bases at V and 10 bases at J, leaving 5 bases unmatched. The CDR3 loop spans 12 amino acids. The CDR3 sequence is CASSERENEQFF. CDR3 sequence (DNA): TGTGCCAGCAGTGAGCGGGAGAACGAGCAGTTCTTC.

The count of this clonotype is one. The J gene is TRBJ2-4, the V gene TRBV5-1, with D tentatively TRBD1 (6 bases). Germline V lookup: CDR1 SGHRS, CDR2 YFSETQ. The CDR3 loop spans 15 amino acids. The V and J ends lost 3 bases and 6 bases respectively, with 16 bases between them. This CDR3 reads CASSWTDWPANIQYF. The CDR3 DNA reads TGCGCCAGCAGCTGGACAGACTGGCCCGCAAACATTCAGTACTTC.

This clonotype appeared many times. The rearrangement joins TRBV4-2 to TRBJ1-5; D gene unclear. V was trimmed by 3 bases and J by 2 bases, leaving 11 bases between them. The CDR3 is made up of 15 amino acids. CDR1 and CDR2 from the germline V gene are LGHNA and YNFKEQ. CDR3 DNA sequence: TGTGCCAGCAGCCACGACCGGCAGGGCAATCAGCCCCAGCATTTT. Its protein product is CASSHDRQGNQPQHF.